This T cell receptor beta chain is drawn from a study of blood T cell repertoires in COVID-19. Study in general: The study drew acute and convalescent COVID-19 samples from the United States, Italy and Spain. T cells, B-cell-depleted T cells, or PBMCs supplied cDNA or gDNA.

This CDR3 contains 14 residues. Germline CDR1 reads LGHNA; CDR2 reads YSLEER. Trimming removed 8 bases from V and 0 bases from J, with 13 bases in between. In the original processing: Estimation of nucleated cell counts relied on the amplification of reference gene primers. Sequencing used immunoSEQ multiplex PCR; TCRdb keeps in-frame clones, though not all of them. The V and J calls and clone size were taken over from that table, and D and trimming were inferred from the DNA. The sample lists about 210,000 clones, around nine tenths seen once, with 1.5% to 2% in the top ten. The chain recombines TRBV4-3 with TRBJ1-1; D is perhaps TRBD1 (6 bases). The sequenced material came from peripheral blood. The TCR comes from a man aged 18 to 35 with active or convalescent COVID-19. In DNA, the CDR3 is TGCGCCAGCCGCAGGACAGTCATGAACACTGAAGCTTTCTTT. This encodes CASRRTVMNTEAFF.